This T cell receptor beta chain derives from a study of blood T cell repertoires in COVID-19. Overall study: Samples of COVID-19 (acute and convalescent) were obtained from the United States, Italy and Spain.

Methods used by the authors: Amplification of reference gene primers provided the estimated nucleated cell counts. The repertoire was sequenced with immunoSEQ multiplex PCR; TCRdb's copy has only in-frame clones and lacks some. That table is the source of V, J and clone size, and D and trimming were worked out from the DNA. This sample yields fewer than 200,000 clones, of which around 82% are seen a single time; roughly 1.3% belongs to the top ten. The germline V gene encodes CDR1 KGHDR and CDR2 SFDVKD. J gave up 4 bases and V 3 bases, and 5 bases lay outside the gene matches. The CDR3 spans 15 residues.

The specimen sequenced was peripheral blood. The V call is TRBV24-1, the J call TRBJ1-2; 9 bases line up with TRBD1. This receptor was taken from a man aged 55-75 years who had recovered from COVID-19. The CDR3 reads CATSDGTGSGYGYTF. The DNA for the CDR3 is TGTGCCACCAGTGATGGGACAGGGTCGGGCTATGGCTACACCTTC.